These 31 T cell receptor beta chains originate from one sample sequenced in a study of CD8 T cells in ankylosing spondylitis. MiXCR was run by TCRdb on the 5' RACE reads, yielding one entry per CDR3 protein. Here the sample spans about 36,000 distinct CDR3 sequences, 4.5% to 6% being singletons. The sample consisted of blood, either unsorted or a sorted T cell fraction (not recorded which). These receptors all stem from a male donor with ankylosing spondylitis or in good health (not recorded which).

This clonotype was recorded many times. The chain uses TRBV7-3 and TRBJ2-5, with TRBD2 matching over 8 bases. The ends lost 3 bases at V and 4 bases at J; junction bases unmatched: 4. This CDR3 contains 14 residues. CDR1 is SGHTA and CDR2 is FQGTGA in the germline V gene. CDR3 sequence: CASSFGGAAETQYF. In DNA form, the CDR3 reads TGTGCCAGCAGCTTCGGGGGGGCAGCAGAGACCCAGTACTTC.

This clonotype was picked up many times. The V call is TRBV7-9, the J call TRBJ1-1; D remains unclear. The V gene lost 5 bases and the J gene lost 8 bases, with 9 bases spanning the gap. Per germline, CDR1 SEHNR and CDR2 FQNEAQ (reference sequence). The CDR3 runs 11 residues. CDR3 residues: CASSTTPEAFF. The CDR3 nucleotides are TGTGCCAGCAGCACCACACCCGAAGCTTTCTTT.

This clonotype was counted ten times or more. The V gene is TRBV20-1, the J gene TRBJ1-5; 7 nucleotides line up with TRBD1. V lost 6 bases and J lost 6; bases outside the gene matches: 5. The CDR3 contains 12 residues. The germline V gene encodes CDR1 DFQATT and CDR2 SNEGSKA (reference sequence). In nucleotides, the CDR3 is TGCAGTGCCCGACAGGGCACTCAGCCCCAGCATTTT. It is translated as CSARQGTQPQHF.

This clonotype was seen many times. The genes are TRBV12-3 or TRBV12-4 and TRBJ1-1; no clear D gene. This CDR3 is 15 amino acids long. Trimming took off 2 bases at V and 1 base at J, with 11 bases between the two ends. This CDR3 reads CASSLSGSENTEAFF. CDR3 DNA: TGTGCCAGCAGTTTATCTGGCAGCGAGAACACTGAAGCTTTCTTT.

This clonotype has ten or more counts. The J gene is TRBJ2-5, the V gene TRBV20-1, with 8 bases matching TRBD2. The ends lost 2 bases at V and 2 bases at J; junction bases unmatched: 4. Germline CDR1 DFQATT, CDR2 SNEGSKA (reference sequence). The CDR3 is 14 residues long. The CDR3, as DNA: TGCAGTGCTAGAATAGCGGGGAGGCAAGAGACCCAGTACTTC. Its translation is CSARIAGRQETQYF.

This clonotype was counted only a few times. The chain uses TRBV3-1 and TRBJ2-6; 12 bases align to TRBD1. V shed 2 bases, J shed 0 bases, and the junction held 14 bases outside the gene matches. CDR1 and CDR2 from the germline V gene are LGHDT and YNNKEL (reference sequence). There are 22 residues in the CDR3. In nucleotides, the CDR3 is TGTGCCAGCAGCCAACTGGGGGGACAGGGGGCAGAGATTCGCTCTGGGGCCAACGTCCTGACTTTC. It encodes CASSQLGGQGAEIRSGANVLTF.

This clonotype was detected many times. This chain connects TRBV7-9 to TRBJ2-5; TRBD1 is a possible D gene (6 bases). The CDR3 covers 14 residues. Trimming took 4 bases from V and 5 from J, leaving 14 bases between them. Germline assignment: CDR1 SEHNR and CDR2 FQNEAQ (reference sequence). In DNA form, the CDR3 reads TGTGCCAGCAGCTCCCAAACAGGGACGGAGACCCAGTACTTC. This sequence encodes CASSSQTGTETQYF.

This clonotype was observed many times. V is TRBV20-1 and J is TRBJ1-1; D gene uncertain. This CDR3 spans 14 amino acids. The germline V gene has CDR1 DFQATT and CDR2 SNEGSKA (reference sequence). Trimming stripped 0 bases from V and 3 bases from J, with 11 bases between. The CDR3 sequence: CSARDPGLDTEAFF. The CDR3 coding sequence is TGCAGTGCTAGAGACCCGGGTCTAGACACTGAAGCTTTCTTT.

This clonotype has at least ten counts. This chain connects TRBV9 to TRBJ2-2, with a tentative D call TRBD2 (5 bases). Trimming took 4 bases from V and 0 from J, leaving 13 bases between them. Germline CDR1 and CDR2: SGDLS and YYNGEE. The CDR3 length is 16 residues. The chain's CDR3 is CASSPEVVSNTGELFF. CDR3 nucleotides: TGTGCCAGCAGCCCGGAGGTCGTCTCGAACACCGGGGAGCTGTTTTTT.

The sample holds many counts of this clonotype. The chain couples TRBV4-1 to TRBJ2-6; D perhaps matches TRBD2 (5 bases). Germline V gene data show CDR1 as MGHRA and CDR2 as YSYEKL. The CDR3 contains 18 residues. With 1 base removed from V and 2 bases from J, the gap between germline ends came to 15 bases. The CDR3 here is CASSQVDFGLAGANVLTF. In DNA, the CDR3 is TGCGCCAGCAGCCAAGTGGACTTTGGTTTGGCTGGGGCCAACGTCCTGACTTTC.

On this clonotype: Given a much more abundant clone one base away, this may be a read error. This chain connects TRBV24-1 to TRBJ2-2; D perhaps matches TRBD2 (5 bases). V lost 6 bases to trimming and J lost 3 bases, with 10 bases between them. The CDR3 extends over 14 amino acids. Germline loops: CDR1 KGHDR, CDR2 SFDVKD. This CDR3 is CATSYMDYTGELFF. CDR3 nucleotides: TGTGCCACCAGTTACATGGACTACACCGGGGAGCTGTTTTTT.

There are many counts of this clonotype. The genes are TRBV10-3 and TRBJ1-1; a possible D gene is TRBD1 (5 bases). The CDR3 sequence is 13 residues long. The germline CDR1 and CDR2 sequences are ENHRY and SYGVKD. V lost 6 bases to trimming and J lost 3 bases, with 11 bases between them. The CDR3 DNA is TGTGCCATCAGGGGACGGTGGGACACTGAAGCTTTCTTT. Protein: CAIRGRWDTEAFF.

V and J are TRBV28 and TRBJ2-5; 11 positions match TRBD1. With 4 bases clipped from V and 9 bases from J, the junction kept 13 bases outside the gene matches. The CDR3 covers 16 residues. CDR1 and CDR2 (germline): MDHEN, SYDVKM. CDR3 protein: CASSSPGQGDGSAQYF. For the CDR3, the DNA is TGTGCCAGCAGTTCGCCGGGACAGGGGGATGGTTCGGCCCAGTACTTC.

This clonotype was recorded at least ten times. This sequence joins TRBV7-9 and TRBJ2-7, with D unresolved. The germline gives CDR1 SEHNR, CDR2 FQNEAQ (reference sequence). CDR3 length equals 14 residues. V lost 0 bases and J lost 4, with 10 bases in between. CDR3 protein: CASSLAEQPYEQYF. The CDR3 DNA reads TGTGCCAGCAGCTTAGCCGAGCAACCATACGAGCAGTACTTC.

The CDR3 nucleotides are TGTGCCAGCAGTGGAGGTAGGGACTACGTCCCCAACAATGAGCAGTTCTTC. Translation gives CASSGGRDYVPNNEQFF. The V and J genes are TRBV2 and TRBJ2-1, with 7 bases fitting TRBD2. The V gene end was trimmed by 4 bases and the J gene end by 5 bases; junction bases not matched to a gene: 14. CDR1 and CDR2 from the germline V gene are SNHLY and FYNNEI. The CDR3 runs 17 residues.

Many counts were recorded for this clonotype. This chain uses TRBV4-3 with TRBJ1-2; D might be TRBD1 (5 bases). CDR3 size: 15 residues. Germline V lookup: CDR1 LGHNA, CDR2 YSLEER. V was trimmed by 0 bases and J by 3 bases, leaving 11 bases between them. The CDR3 nucleotides are TGCGCCAGCAGCCAAGACTTTGGGACTTACTATGGCTACACCTTC. Protein product: CASSQDFGTYYGYTF.

This clonotype has ten or more counts. One end of the junction fails to match germline, which may point to a read error. The V gene is TRBV5-1, the J gene TRBJ1-2, with TRBD1 identical over 11 bases. The CDR3 consists of 15 residues. Germline-derived CDR1 and CDR2 are SGHRS and YFSETQ. The CDR3 coding sequence is TGCGTCAGCAGCCTTTCCGGACAGGGGGCGAGTGGCTACACCTTC. It encodes CVSSLSGQGASGYTF.

This clonotype has at least ten counts. The gene calls are TRBV3-1 and TRBJ1-1; a weak D match, TRBD1 (6 bases). The germline CDR1 and CDR2 sequences are LGHDT and YNNKEL (reference sequence). The CDR3 consists of 13 residues. Trimming left V 6 bases short and J 3 bases short, with 11 bases between. The CDR3, as DNA: TGTGCCAGCAGAAGGGGGTTTGACACTGAAGCTTTCTTT. This encodes CASRRGFDTEAFF.

This clonotype was seen only a few times. The chain combines TRBV18 with TRBJ2-5, with D perhaps matching TRBD2 (6 bases). CDR3 length: 14 residues. Trimming cost V 3 bases and J 5 bases, with 13 bases left between them. The germline V gene has CDR1 KGHSH and CDR2 LQKENI. The CDR3 spells CASSPRAGQETQYF. In nucleotides, the CDR3 is TGTGCCAGCTCACCCAGAGCGGGCCAGGAGACCCAGTACTTC.

The sample holds a few counts of this clonotype. The chain links TRBV5-1 to TRBJ2-1; 9 bases line up with TRBD1. CDR3 length: 14 amino acids. The junction had 11 bases not matched to a gene; V was cut back by 4 bases and J by 12 bases. The V gene's germline CDR1 is SGHRS and CDR2 YFSETQ. The chain's CDR3 is CASSPGTGPDGQFF. CDR3 in DNA: TGCGCCAGCAGCCCCGGGACAGGGCCCGATGGGCAGTTCTTC. The complete variable domain, with remaining parts taken from reference TRBV5-1 and TRBJ2-1, reads KAGVTQTPRYLIKTRGQQVTLSCSPISGHRSVSWYQQTPGQGLQFLFEYFSETQRNKGNFPGRFSGRQFSNSRSEMNVSTLELGDSALYLCASSPGTGPDGQFFGPGTRLTVL.

This clonotype was seen ten or more times. V usage is TRBV3-1 and J usage is TRBJ2-1; TRBD1 aligns across 7 bases. The V gene's germline CDR1 is LGHDT and CDR2 YNNKEL (reference sequence). V dropped 2 bases and J dropped 10; count of bases not matched to a gene: 8. The CDR3 runs 14 residues. This CDR3 reads CASSQQDRNYEQFF. DNA of the CDR3: TGTGCCAGCAGCCAACAGGACAGGAACTACGAGCAGTTCTTC.

This clonotype was counted many times. V is TRBV5-1 and J is TRBJ1-6, with 9 positions matching TRBD1. The germline V gene encodes CDR1 SGHRS and CDR2 YFSETQ. The CDR3 runs to 14 residues. Losses at the gene ends were 4 bases for V and 9 bases for J; bases not matched to a gene: 5. The CDR3: CASSQRDRASPLHF. In DNA, the CDR3 is TGCGCCAGCAGCCAAAGGGACAGGGCTTCACCCCTCCACTTT.

This clonotype was found many times. This sequence joins TRBV7-2 and TRBJ2-3; 8 nucleotides align to TRBD2. Germline V gene lookup returns CDR1 SGHTA and CDR2 FQGNSA. This CDR3 spans 13 amino acids. J lost 8 bases, V lost 2 bases, and 3 bases had no gene match. The CDR3 loop is CASSLLTSGTQYF. DNA for the CDR3: TGTGCCAGCAGCTTACTAACTAGCGGTACGCAGTATTTT.

In this sample, this clonotype turned up many times. The chain carries TRBV6-7 and TRBJ2-7; D is possibly TRBD1 or TRBD2 (6 bases each). TRBV6-7 is an ORF, and what it does is uncertain. Trimming left V 6 bases short and J 6 bases short, with 21 bases between. This CDR3 comprises 15 residues. The CDR3: CASSPGGERASEQYF. For the CDR3, the DNA is TGTGCCAGCAGCCCCGGGGGCGAGAGGGCGAGCGAGCAGTACTTC.

This clonotype was seen ten or more times. The chain employs TRBV18 and TRBJ2-5; D ambiguous. Germline-derived CDR1 and CDR2 are KGHSH and LQKENI. V was trimmed by 4 bases and J by 3 bases, leaving 3 bases between them. The CDR3 sequence is 11 residues long. CDR3 sequence reads: CASSHEETQYF. The CDR3, as DNA: TGTGCCAGCTCACACGAAGAGACCCAGTACTTC.

This sequence joins TRBV2 and TRBJ2-7; 14 bases map to TRBD2. Per germline, CDR1 SNHLY and CDR2 FYNNEI. The CDR3 covers 18 residues. CDR3 protein: CTCSFNPGTSGRVREQYF. The DNA for the CDR3 is TGTACCTGCAGTTTCAACCCCGGGACTAGCGGGAGAGTGAGGGAGCAGTACTTC.

Concerning this clonotype itself: Given a much more abundant clone one base away, this may be a read error. V and J are TRBV2 and TRBJ2-6, with a tentative D call TRBD2 (5 bases). This CDR3 comprises 14 residues. The V end was cut by 1 base, the J end by 8 bases, with 9 bases between. Germline lookup yields CDR1 SNHLY and CDR2 FYNNEI. CDR3 sequence (DNA): TGTGCCAGCAGTGAAGGACGAGGGACCAACGTCCTGACTTTC. Translated: CASSEGRGTNVLTF.

The table lists this clonotype with many counts. The V and J genes are TRBV12-3 or TRBV12-4 and TRBJ1-6; D remains ambiguous. V was clipped by 6 bases and J by 7 bases, with 7 bases between them. This CDR3 spans 12 amino acids. CDR3 DNA sequence: TGTGCCAGCAGCAATAACAATTCACCCCTCCACTTT. Amino acid sequence: CASSNNNSPLHF.

This clonotype has a handful of counts. The chain carries TRBV12-3 or TRBV12-4 and TRBJ1-5; D is undetermined. V shed 11 bases and J shed 0 bases, with 26 bases lying between them. The CDR3 extends over 18 amino acids. The CDR3 region is CAFSLSPGPLFSNQPQHF. In DNA, the CDR3 is TGTGCCTTCAGTCTTTCCCCTGGGCCACTCTTTAGCAATCAGCCCCAGCATTTT.

This clonotype was observed many times. The chain links TRBV18 to TRBJ1-4; no clear D gene. Trimming cost V 5 bases and J 2 bases, with 9 bases left between them. Germline values: CDR1 KGHSH, CDR2 LQKENI. The length of the CDR3 is 14 residues. The CDR3 is CASSLSHTNEKLFF. CDR3 nucleotide sequence: TGTGCCAGCTCATTGTCACACACTAATGAAAAACTGTTTTTT.

This clonotype was detected many times. V gene TRBV4-1 combines with J gene TRBJ2-2; perhaps TRBD1 as D (5 bases). Germline CDR1 and CDR2: MGHRA and YSYEKL. Trimming stripped 1 base from V and 6 bases from J, with 18 bases between. This CDR3 contains 17 residues. CDR3 in amino acids: CASSQASAGSRSGELFF. The CDR3 coding sequence is TGCGCCAGCAGCCAAGCTTCGGCAGGGTCCAGATCCGGGGAGCTGTTTTTT.